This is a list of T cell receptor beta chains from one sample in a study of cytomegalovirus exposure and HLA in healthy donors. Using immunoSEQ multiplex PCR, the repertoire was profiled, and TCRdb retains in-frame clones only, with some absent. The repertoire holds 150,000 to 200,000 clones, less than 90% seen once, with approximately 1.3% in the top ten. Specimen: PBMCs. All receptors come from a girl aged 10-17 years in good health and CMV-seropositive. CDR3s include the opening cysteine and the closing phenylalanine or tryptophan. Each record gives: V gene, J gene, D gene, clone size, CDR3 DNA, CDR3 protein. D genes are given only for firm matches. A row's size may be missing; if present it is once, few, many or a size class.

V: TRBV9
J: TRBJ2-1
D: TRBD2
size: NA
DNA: TGTGCCAGCAGCGGGACTAGCGGGACGCAGTTCTTC
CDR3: CASSGTSGTQFF

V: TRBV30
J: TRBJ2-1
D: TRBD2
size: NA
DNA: TGTGCCTGGAGTGTAAGGGGCGGGAGCTCCTACAATGAGCAGTTCTTC
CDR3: CAWSVRGGSSYNEQFF

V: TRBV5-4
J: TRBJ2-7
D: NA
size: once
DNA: TGTGCCAGCAGCAGCCAAGATCAGCGCTACGAGCAGTACTTC
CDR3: CASSSQDQRYEQYF

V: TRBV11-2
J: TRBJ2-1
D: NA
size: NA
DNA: TGTGCCAGCAGCTTCACACAGGTAGGGAATGAGCAGTTCTTC
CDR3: CASSFTQVGNEQFF

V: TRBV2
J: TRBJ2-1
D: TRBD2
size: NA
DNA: TGTGCCAGCAGTGGGTGGACTAGCGGGAGGGCTAGAAATGAGCAGTTCTTC
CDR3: CASSGWTSGRARNEQFF

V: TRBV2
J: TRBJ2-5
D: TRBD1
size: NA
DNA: TGTGCCAGCAGGGACAGGGGAGAGACCCAGTACTTC
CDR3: CASRDRGETQYF

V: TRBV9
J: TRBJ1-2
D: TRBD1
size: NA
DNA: TGTGCCAGCGTCAGGACAGGGAACTATGGCTACACCTTC
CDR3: CASVRTGNYGYTF

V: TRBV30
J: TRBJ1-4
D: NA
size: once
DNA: TGTGCCTGGAGTGTATACAGGCCCTATCTCGGGTTATATGAAAAACTGTTTTTT
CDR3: CAWSVYRPYLGLYEKLFF

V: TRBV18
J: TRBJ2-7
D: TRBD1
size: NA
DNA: TGTGCCAGCTCACCGGACAGGGGGGGCTACGAGCAGTACTTC
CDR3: CASSPDRGGYEQYF

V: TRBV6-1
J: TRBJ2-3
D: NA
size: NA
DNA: TGTGCCAGCCCAAGCTCAGCGGCTATTTCAGATACGCAGTATTTT
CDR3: CASPSSAAISDTQYF

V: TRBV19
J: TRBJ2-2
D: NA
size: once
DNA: TGTGCCAGTAGTGATTACGGGGGCACCGGGGAGCTGTTTTTT
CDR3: CASSDYGGTGELFF

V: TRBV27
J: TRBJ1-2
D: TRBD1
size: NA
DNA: TGTGCCAGCAGTGCCCGACAGGGGGTCTATGGCTACACCTTC
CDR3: CASSARQGVYGYTF

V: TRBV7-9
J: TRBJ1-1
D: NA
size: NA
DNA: TGTGCCAGCAGCCCCGAGGGCAGGAACACTGAAGCTTTCTTT
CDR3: CASSPEGRNTEAFF

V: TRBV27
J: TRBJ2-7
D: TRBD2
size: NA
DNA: TGTGCCAGCAGTACGAGAGCGCGGGAGAAGGGGTACGAGCAGTACTTC
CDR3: CASSTRAREKGYEQYF

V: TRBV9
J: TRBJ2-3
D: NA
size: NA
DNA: TGTGCCAGCAGCGTAGAAGGCGGGGGCACAGATACGCAGTATTTT
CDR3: CASSVEGGGTDTQYF

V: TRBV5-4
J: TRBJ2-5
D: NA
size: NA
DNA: TGTGCCAGCCAACTATGGTTAGAACAAGAGACCCAGTACTTC
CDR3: CASQLWLEQETQYF

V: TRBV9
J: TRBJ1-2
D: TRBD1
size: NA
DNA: TGTGCCAGCAGCGGACAGGGGTCGAGCTATGGCTACACCTTC
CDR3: CASSGQGSSYGYTF

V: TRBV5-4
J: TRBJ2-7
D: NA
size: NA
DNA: TGTGCCAGCAGCTTGGTTGGGGGCGCGGAGCAGTACTTC
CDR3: CASSLVGGAEQYF

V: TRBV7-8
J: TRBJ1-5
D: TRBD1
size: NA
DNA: TGTGCCAGCAGCGGAGGGACAGCTGTAAATCAGCCCCAGCATTTT
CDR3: CASSGGTAVNQPQHF

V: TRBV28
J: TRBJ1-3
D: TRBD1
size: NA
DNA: TGTGCCAGCAGTAACCGACAGGGAAGCTCTGGAAACACCATATATTTT
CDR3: CASSNRQGSSGNTIYF

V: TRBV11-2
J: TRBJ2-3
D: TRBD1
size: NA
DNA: TGTGCCAGCAGCATCCTCGGGACAGGGGGCTTCACAGATACGCAGTATTTT
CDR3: CASSILGTGGFTDTQYF

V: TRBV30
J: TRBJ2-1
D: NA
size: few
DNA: TGTGCCTGGAGTGCTTATAACTCCTACAATGAGCAGTTCTTC
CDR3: CAWSAYNSYNEQFF

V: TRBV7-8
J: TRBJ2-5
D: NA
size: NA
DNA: TGTGCCAGCACCCTCGGGACAAACCAAGAGACCCAGTACTTC
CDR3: CASTLGTNQETQYF

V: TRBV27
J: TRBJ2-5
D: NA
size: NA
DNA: TGTGCCAGCAGTTTTAAGAGAGCCGTGGGGCTGGAGACCCAGTACTTC
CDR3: CASSFKRAVGLETQYF

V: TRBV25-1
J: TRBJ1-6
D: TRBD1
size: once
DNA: TGTGCCAGCAGGGGACAGGGGGTTAGCTCCTATAATTCACCCCTCCACTTT
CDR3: CASRGQGVSSYNSPLHF

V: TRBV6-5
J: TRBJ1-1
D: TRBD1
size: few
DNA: TGTGCCAGCAGTACCCGACAGGGGTGGACTGAAGCTTTCTTT
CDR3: CASSTRQGWTEAFF

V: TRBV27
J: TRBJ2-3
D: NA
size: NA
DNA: TGTGCCAGCAGTTTGATTGACCCCGCGATCCCTTTTCGGCGAGGAGTCACAGATACGCAGTATTTT
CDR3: CASSLIDPAIPFRRGVTDTQYF

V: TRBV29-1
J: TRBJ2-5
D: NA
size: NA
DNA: TGCAGCGTTGTGAGTGGCGGGGAGACCCAGTACTTC
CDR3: CSVVSGGETQYF

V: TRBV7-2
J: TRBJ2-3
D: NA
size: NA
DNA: TGTGCCAGCAGGCGGGGTGGCTTCGATACGCAGTATTTT
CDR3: CASRRGGFDTQYF

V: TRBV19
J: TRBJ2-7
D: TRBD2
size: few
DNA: TGTGCCTCGGCGGGGGGGTACGAGCAGTACTTC
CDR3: CASAGGYEQYF

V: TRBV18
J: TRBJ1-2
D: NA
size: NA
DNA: TGTGCCAGCTCACGCCCCACTTCAGGTCTCTATGGCTACACCTTC
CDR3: CASSRPTSGLYGYTF

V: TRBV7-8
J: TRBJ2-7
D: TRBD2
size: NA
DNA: TGTGCCAGCAGCTTAGCGGGGGGGACTAGCATAACCTACGAGCAGTACTTC
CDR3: CASSLAGGTSITYEQYF

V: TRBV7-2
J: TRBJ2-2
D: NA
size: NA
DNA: TGTGCCAGCAGCGAATACATCGGGGAGCTGTTTTTT
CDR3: CASSEYIGELFF

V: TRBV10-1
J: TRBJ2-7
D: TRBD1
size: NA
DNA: TGCGCCAGCAGTCCCTACTATGGACAGGGAAGCGACGAGCAGTACTTC
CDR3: CASSPYYGQGSDEQYF

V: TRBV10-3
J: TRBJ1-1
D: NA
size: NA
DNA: TGTGCCATCAGTGCGTACATCTACACTGAAGCTTTCTTT
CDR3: CAISAYIYTEAFF

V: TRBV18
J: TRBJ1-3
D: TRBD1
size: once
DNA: TGTGCCAGCTCACTCCAGGGGGGCTCTGGAAACACCATATATTTT
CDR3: CASSLQGGSGNTIYF

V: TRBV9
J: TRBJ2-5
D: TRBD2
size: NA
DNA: TGTGCCAGCAGCGTAGGAAATAGCGGGATTTCCCAAGAGACCCAGTACTTC
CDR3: CASSVGNSGISQETQYF

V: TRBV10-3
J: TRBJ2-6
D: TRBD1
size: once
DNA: TGTGCCATCAGTGAGCGGCCCGCCACAGGGGTTGGGGCCAACGTCCTGACTTTC
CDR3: CAISERPATGVGANVLTF

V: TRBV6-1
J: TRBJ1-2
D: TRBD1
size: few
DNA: TGTGCCATCCTGGGACAGCTGTCTTTAAACTATGGCTACACCTTC
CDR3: CAILGQLSLNYGYTF

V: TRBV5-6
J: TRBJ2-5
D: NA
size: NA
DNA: TGTGCCAGCAGCTTAGAGTCCCGGGAGACCCAGTACTTC
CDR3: CASSLESRETQYF

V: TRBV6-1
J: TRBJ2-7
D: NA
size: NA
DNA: TGTGCCAGCAGAGCAGGGGTCGAGCAGTACTTC
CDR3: CASRAGVEQYF

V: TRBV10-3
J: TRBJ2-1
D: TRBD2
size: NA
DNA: TGTGCCATCAGTGTGGAACTCCCGGGACTAGAGGGTGAGCAGTTCTTC
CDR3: CAISVELPGLEGEQFF